This T cell receptor (beta chain) was captured by sequencing in a study of shared clonotypes between healthy human individuals. Points on this clone: Other DNA sequences in the same sample also yield this CDR3.

This table comes from immunoSEQ multiplex PCR, and its TCRdb copy is limited to in-frame clones, with some not included. This table has 470,000 or so clones, approximately 78% appearing once. Per the germline V gene, CDR1 is MDHEN and CDR2 is SYDVKM. Trimming removed 6 bases from V and 5 bases from J, with 11 bases in between. This CDR3 comprises 13 residues. Input material: PBMCs. This sequence joins TRBV28 and TRBJ1-5; perhaps TRBD1 as D (6 bases). The sequence was obtained from a woman in her 40s in good health. Some clones in this sample may be carry-over from other donors' samples. The CDR3: CASSRGGHQPQHF. The CDR3 bases are TGTGCCAGCAGCAGGGGAGGGCATCAGCCCCAGCATTTT.